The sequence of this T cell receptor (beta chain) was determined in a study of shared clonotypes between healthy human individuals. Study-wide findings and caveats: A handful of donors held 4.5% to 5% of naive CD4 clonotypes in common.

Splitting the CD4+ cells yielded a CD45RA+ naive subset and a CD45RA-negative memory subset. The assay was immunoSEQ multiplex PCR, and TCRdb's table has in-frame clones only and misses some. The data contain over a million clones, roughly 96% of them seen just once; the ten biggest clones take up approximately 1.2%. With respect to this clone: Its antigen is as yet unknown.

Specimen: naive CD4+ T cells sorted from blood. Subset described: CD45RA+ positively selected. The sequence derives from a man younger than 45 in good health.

CDR3 DNA sequence: TGTGCCAGCAGCCAAGTATGGCGGGACAATGAGCAGTTCTTC. Translating gives CASSQVWRDNEQFF. The chain is built from TRBV14 and TRBJ2-1; D perhaps matches TRBD2 (5 bases). V lost 1 base to trimming and J lost 5 bases, with 9 bases between them. The germline V gene has CDR1 SGHDN and CDR2 FVKESK. The CDR3 extends over 14 amino acids.